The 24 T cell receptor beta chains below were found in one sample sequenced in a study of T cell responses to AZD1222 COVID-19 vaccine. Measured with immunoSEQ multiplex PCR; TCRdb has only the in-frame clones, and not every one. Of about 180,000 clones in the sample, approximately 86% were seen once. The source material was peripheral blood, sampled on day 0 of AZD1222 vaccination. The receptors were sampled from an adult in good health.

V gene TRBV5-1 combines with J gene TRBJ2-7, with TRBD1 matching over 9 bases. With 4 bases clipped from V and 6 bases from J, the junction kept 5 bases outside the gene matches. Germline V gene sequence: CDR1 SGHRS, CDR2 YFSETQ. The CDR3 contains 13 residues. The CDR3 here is CASSLRDRVEQYF. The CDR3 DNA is TGCGCCAGCAGCCTCCGGGACAGGGTCGAGCAGTACTTC.

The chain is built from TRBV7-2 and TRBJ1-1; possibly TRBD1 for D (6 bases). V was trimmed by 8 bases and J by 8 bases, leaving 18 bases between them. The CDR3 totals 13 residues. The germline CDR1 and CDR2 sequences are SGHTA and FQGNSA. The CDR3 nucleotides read TGTGCCAGCTCCTTTCCCCATACAGGGGAAGCTTTCTTT. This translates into CASSFPHTGEAFF. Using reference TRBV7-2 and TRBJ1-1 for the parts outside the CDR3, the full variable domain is GAGVSQSPSNKVTEKGKDVELRCDPISGHTALYWYRQSLGQGLEFLIYFQGNSAPDKSGLPSDRFSAERTGGSVSTLTIQRTQQEDSAVYLCASSFPHTGEAFFGQGTRLTVV.

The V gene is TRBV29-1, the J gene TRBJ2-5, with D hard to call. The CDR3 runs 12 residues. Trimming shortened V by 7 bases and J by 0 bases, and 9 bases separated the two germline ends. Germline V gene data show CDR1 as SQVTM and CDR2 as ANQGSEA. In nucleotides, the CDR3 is TGCAGCGCCAACGACAACCAAGAGACCCAGTACTTC. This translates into CSANDNQETQYF. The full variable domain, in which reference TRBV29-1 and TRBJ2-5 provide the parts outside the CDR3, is SAVISQKPSRDICQRGTSLTIQCQVDSQVTMMFWYRQQPGQSLTLIATANQGSEATYESGFVIDKFPISRPNLTFSTLTVSNMSPEDSSIYLCSANDNQETQYFGPGTRLLVL.

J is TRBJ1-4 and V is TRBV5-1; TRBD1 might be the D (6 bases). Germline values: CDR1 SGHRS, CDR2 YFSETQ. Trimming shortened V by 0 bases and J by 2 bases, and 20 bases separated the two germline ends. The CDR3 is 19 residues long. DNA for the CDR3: TGCGCCAGCAGCTTGGGCCCCTTCAGGGGAGCAGTGACTAATGAAAAACTGTTTTTT. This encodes CASSLGPFRGAVTNEKLFF. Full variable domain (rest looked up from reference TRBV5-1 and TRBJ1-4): KAGVTQTPRYLIKTRGQQVTLSCSPISGHRSVSWYQQTPGQGLQFLFEYFSETQRNKGNFPGRFSGRQFSNSRSEMNVSTLELGDSALYLCASSLGPFRGAVTNEKLFFGSGTQLSVL.

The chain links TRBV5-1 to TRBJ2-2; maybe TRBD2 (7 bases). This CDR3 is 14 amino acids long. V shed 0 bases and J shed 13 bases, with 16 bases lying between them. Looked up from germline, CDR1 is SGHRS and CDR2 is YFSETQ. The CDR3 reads CASSLEAGARGLFF. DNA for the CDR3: TGCGCCAGCAGCTTGGAGGCGGGGGCGCGAGGGCTGTTTTTT.

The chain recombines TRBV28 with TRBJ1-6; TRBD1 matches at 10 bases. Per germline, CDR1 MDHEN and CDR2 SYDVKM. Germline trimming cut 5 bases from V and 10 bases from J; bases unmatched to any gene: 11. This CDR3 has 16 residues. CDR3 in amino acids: CASSLTGTGAHSPLHF. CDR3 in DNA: TGTGCCAGCAGTCTGACCGGGACAGGGGCCCACTCACCCCTCCACTTT.

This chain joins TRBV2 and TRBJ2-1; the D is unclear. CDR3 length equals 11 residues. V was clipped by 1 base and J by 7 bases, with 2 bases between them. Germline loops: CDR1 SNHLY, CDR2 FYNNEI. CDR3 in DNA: TGTGCCAGCAGTGAAGAGAATGAGCAGTTCTTC. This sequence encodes CASSEENEQFF.

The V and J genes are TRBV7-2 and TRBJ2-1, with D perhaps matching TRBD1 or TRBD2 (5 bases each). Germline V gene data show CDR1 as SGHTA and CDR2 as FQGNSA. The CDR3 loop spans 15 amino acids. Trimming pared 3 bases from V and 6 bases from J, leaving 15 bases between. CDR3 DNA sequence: TGTGCCAGCAGCTTTAGGGGACCTGGGGCCAATGAGCAGTTCTTC. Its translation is CASSFRGPGANEQFF. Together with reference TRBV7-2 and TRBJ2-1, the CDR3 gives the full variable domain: GAGVSQSPSNKVTEKGKDVELRCDPISGHTALYWYRQSLGQGLEFLIYFQGNSAPDKSGLPSDRFSAERTGGSVSTLTIQRTQQEDSAVYLCASSFRGPGANEQFFGPGTRLTVL.

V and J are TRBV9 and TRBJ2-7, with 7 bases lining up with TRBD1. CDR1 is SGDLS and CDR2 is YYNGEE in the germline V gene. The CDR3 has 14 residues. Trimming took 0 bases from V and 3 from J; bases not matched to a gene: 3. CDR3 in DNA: TGTGCCAGCAGCGTAGAGGACAGGAACTACGAGCAGTACTTC. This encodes CASSVEDRNYEQYF.

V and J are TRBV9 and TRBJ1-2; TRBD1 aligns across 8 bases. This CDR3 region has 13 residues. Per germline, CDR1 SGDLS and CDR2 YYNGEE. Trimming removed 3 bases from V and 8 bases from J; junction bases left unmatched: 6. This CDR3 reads CASSDSRGLGYTF. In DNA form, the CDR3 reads TGTGCCAGCAGCGACTCCAGGGGGCTGGGCTACACCTTC.

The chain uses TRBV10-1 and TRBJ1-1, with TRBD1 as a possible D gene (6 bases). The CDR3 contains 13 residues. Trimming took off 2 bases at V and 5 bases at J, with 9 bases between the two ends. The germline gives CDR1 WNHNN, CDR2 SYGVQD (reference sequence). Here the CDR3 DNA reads TGCGCCAGCAGTGAGACCAGGGGAACTGAAGCTTTCTTT. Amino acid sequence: CASSETRGTEAFF.

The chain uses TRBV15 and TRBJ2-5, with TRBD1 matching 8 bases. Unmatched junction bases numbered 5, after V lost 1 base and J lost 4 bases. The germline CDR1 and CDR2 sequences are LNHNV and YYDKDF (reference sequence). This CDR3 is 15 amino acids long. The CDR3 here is CATSRGTGLGETQYF. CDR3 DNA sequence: TGTGCCACCAGCAGAGGGACAGGGCTTGGAGAGACCCAGTACTTC. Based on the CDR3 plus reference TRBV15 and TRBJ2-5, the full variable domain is DAMVIQNPRYQVTQFGKPVTLSCSQTLNHNVMYWYQQKSSQAPKLLFHYYDKDFNNEADTPDNFQSRRPNTSFCFLDIRSPGLGDTAMYLCATSRGTGLGETQYFGPGTRLLVL.

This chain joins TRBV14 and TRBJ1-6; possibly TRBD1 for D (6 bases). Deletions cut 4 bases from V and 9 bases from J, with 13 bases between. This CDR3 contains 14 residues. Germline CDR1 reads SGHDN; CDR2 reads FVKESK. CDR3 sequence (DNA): TGTGCCAGCAGCCGGGGTAGGGGGACTTCACCCCTCCACTTT. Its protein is CASSRGRGTSPLHF.

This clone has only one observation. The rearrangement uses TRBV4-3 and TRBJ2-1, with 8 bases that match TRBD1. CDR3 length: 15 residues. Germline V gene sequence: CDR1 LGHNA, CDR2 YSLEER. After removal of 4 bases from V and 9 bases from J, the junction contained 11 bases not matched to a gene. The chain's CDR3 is CASSRTTGAFREQFF. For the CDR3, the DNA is TGCGCCAGCAGCCGAACGACAGGGGCCTTTCGTGAGCAGTTCTTC.

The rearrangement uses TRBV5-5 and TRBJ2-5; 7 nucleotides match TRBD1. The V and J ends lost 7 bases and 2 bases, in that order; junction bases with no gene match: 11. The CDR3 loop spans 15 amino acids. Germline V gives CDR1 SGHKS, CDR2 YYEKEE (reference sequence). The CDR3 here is CASRTFGQEQETQYF. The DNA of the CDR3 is TGTGCCAGCCGAACTTTTGGACAGGAACAAGAGACCCAGTACTTC.

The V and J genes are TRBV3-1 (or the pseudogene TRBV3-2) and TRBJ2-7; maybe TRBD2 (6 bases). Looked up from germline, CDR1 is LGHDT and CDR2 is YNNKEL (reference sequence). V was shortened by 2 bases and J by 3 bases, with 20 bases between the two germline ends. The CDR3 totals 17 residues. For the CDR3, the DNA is TGTGCCAGCAGCCAACTGGACACGGTGGGGGGACGCTACGAGCAGTACTTC. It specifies CASSQLDTVGGRYEQYF.

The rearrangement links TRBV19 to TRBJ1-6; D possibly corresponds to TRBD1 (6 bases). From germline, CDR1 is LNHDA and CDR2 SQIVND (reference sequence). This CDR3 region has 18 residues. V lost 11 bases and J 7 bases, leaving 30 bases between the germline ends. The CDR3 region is CAGPSGTSGLSGNSPLHF. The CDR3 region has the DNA TGTGCCGGTCCTTCCGGGACAAGTGGGCTATCGGGAAATTCACCCCTCCACTTT.

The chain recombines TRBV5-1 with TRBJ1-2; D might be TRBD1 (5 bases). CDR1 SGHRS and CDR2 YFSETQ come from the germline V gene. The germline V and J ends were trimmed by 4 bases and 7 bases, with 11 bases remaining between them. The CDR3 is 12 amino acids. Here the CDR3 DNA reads TGCGCCAGCAGCGAATCGGGGCCTGGCTACACCTTC. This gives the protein CASSESGPGYTF.

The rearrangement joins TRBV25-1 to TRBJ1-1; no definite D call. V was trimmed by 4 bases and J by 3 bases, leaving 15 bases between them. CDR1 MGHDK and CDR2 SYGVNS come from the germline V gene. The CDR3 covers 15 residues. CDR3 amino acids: CASSADLQQDTEAFF. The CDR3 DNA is TGTGCCAGCAGTGCGGACCTTCAGCAAGACACTGAAGCTTTCTTT.

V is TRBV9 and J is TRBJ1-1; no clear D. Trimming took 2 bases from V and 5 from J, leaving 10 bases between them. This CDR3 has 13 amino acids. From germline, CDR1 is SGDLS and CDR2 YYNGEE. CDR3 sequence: CASSVGVRTEAFF. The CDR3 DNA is TGTGCCAGCAGCGTTGGGGTTCGTACTGAAGCTTTCTTT. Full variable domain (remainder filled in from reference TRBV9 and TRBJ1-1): DSGVTQTPKHLITATGQRVTLRCSPRSGDLSVYWYQQSLDQGLQFLIQYYNGEERAKGNILERFSAQQFPDLHSELNLSSLELGDSALYFCASSVGVRTEAFFGQGTRLTVV.

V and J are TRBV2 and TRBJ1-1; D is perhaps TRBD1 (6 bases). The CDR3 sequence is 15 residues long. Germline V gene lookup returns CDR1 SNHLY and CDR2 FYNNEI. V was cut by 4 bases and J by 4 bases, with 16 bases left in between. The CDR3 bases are TGTGCCAGCAGTGGGCCGGGGGGCGTCGGCACTGAAGCTTTCTTT. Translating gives CASSGPGGVGTEAFF.

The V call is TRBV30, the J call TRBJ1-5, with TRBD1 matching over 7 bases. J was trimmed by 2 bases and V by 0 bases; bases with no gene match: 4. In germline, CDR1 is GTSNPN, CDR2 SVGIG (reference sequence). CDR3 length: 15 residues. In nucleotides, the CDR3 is TGTGCCTGGAGTGTGAAGGGGGCGGGCAATCAGCCCCAGCATTTT. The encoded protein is CAWSVKGAGNQPQHF.

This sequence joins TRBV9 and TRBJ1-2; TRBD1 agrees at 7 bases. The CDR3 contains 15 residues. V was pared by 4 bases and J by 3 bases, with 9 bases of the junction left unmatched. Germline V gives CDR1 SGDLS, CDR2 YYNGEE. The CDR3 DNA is TGTGCCAGCAGCCCGGGAGACAGGGCGGACTATGGCTACACCTTC. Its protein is CASSPGDRADYGYTF.

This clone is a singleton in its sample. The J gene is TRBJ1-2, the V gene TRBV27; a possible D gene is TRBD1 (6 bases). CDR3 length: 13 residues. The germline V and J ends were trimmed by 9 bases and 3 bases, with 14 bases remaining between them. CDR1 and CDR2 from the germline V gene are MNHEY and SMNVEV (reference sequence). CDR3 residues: CASGSGADYGYTF. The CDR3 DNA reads TGTGCCAGTGGGTCAGGGGCCGACTATGGCTACACCTTC.